The 14 T cell receptor beta chains in this list originate from one sample, sequenced in a study of CD8+CD57+ T cells in acquired aplastic anemia. Profiling that covered TCR beta VDJ and CDR3 relied on genomic DNA as its template. MiXCR, run by TCRdb on the reads, gives a single entry per CDR3 protein. This sample yields 90,000 to 120,000 distinct CDR3 sequences, of which roughly 51% are seen a single time; roughly 34% belongs to the top ten. The sample consisted of sorted CD4+, CD8+, or CD8+CD57+ T cells (not recorded which) from PBMCs. These receptors were obtained from a human donor in good health, serving as a control.

The chain links TRBV29-1 to TRBJ1-2, with D perhaps matching TRBD1 (5 bases). The V end was cut by 3 bases, the J end by 10 bases, with 12 bases between. In germline, CDR1 is SQVTM, CDR2 ANQGSEA. The CDR3 spans 11 residues. The CDR3 sequence: CSVEGRRVYTF. The CDR3 DNA sequence: TGCAGCGTTGAGGGGCGAAGGGTCTACACCTTC.

This clonotype has just a few counts. The V and J genes are TRBV15 and TRBJ1-2; the match to TRBD1 covers 8 bases. There are 13 residues in the CDR3. Germline CDR1 and CDR2: LNHNV and YYDKDF (reference sequence). Trimming took 4 bases from V and 8 from J; bases not matched to a gene: 6. The CDR3 sequence: CATSTRTGQGYTF. The CDR3 nucleotides are TGTGCCACCAGCACTCGGACAGGGCAGGGCTACACCTTC.

This clonotype was picked up many times. V gene TRBV4-2 combines with J gene TRBJ1-1; maybe TRBD1 (5 bases). With 0 bases removed from V and 1 base from J, the gap between germline ends came to 12 bases. Germline CDR1 and CDR2: LGHNA and YNFKEQ. This CDR3 region has 16 residues. The CDR3 sequence: CASSQEEAQGNTEAFF. CDR3 bases: TGTGCCAGCAGCCAAGAGGAAGCGCAGGGGAACACTGAAGCTTTCTTT.

Many counts were recorded for this clonotype. J is TRBJ2-3 and V is TRBV4-1; 10 bases agree with TRBD2. The CDR3 has 18 residues. CDR1 and CDR2 (germline): MGHRA, YSYEKL. V trimming: 0 bases; J trimming: 5 bases; junction bases outside the gene matches: 11. In nucleotides, the CDR3 is TGCGCCAGCAGCCAAGATCTGCCGAGCGGGGGGGCGGGAGATACGCAGTATTTT. Amino acid sequence: CASSQDLPSGGAGDTQYF.

This chain links TRBV5-1 with TRBJ2-3, with D tentatively TRBD2 (6 bases). This CDR3 has 15 amino acids. Germline V gene sequence: CDR1 SGHRS, CDR2 YFSETQ. Deletions cut 7 bases from V and 0 bases from J, with 15 bases between. CDR3 DNA sequence: TGCGCCAGCCGCGGGGACGGAGCTAGCACAGATACGCAGTATTTT. This codes for CASRGDGASTDTQYF.

Details on this clonotype: No conserved phenylalanine or tryptophan is present at the end of the CDR3, so a read error is the likely explanation. It is unclear where the CDR3 begins or ends on the DNA, so no DNA is shown, and the CDR3 is as TCRdb lists it. The chain links TRBV24-1 to TRBJ2-5; the tabulated D call, TRBD1, remains unverified against the DNA. The length of the CDR3 is 9 amino acids, counting both ends. CDR1 and CDR2 (germline): KGHDR, SFDVKD. The CDR3 sequence is CATSDLHRV.

This clonotype turned up a few times. The chain carries TRBV19 and TRBJ1-1; 11 nucleotides match TRBD1. CDR3 length: 16 residues. J gave up 0 bases and V 3 bases, and 3 bases lay outside the gene matches. Germline CDR1 reads LNHDA; CDR2 reads SQIVND (reference sequence). The DNA for the CDR3 is TGTGCCAGTAGTATGCCGGGACAGGGGGTGAACACTGAAGCTTTCTTT. It specifies CASSMPGQGVNTEAFF.

In this sample, this clonotype turned up many times. The chain joins TRBV9 to TRBJ1-5, with 7 bases aligning to TRBD1. The V gene end was trimmed by 3 bases and the J gene end by 4 bases; junction bases not matched to a gene: 10. CDR3 length: 16 residues. Germline V CDR1 and CDR2: SGDLS, YYNGEE. The CDR3 DNA reads as TGTGCCAGCAGCGCAGGGGGAGGAGGGGTGAATCAGCCCCAGCATTTT. It codes for CASSAGGGGVNQPQHF.

This clonotype was seen ten or more times. V and J are TRBV5-6 and TRBJ2-7; TRBD1 aligns across 8 bases. Germline V gene lookup returns CDR1 SGHDT and CDR2 YYEEEE. CDR3 length equals 13 residues. With V trimmed by 3 bases and J by 3 bases, 2 bases remained unmatched. In DNA form, the CDR3 reads TGTGCCAGCAGCTCACAGGGGGTCTACGAGCAGTACTTC. The encoded protein is CASSSQGVYEQYF.

In its sample, this clonotype was seen a few times. V is TRBV12-3 or TRBV12-4 and J is TRBJ2-1, with D perhaps matching TRBD1 (7 bases). The ends were cut back, 11 bases at V and 6 bases at J, with 17 bases in the middle. This CDR3 has 13 amino acids. For the CDR3, the DNA is TGTGCCGGGAAGGAGGGGGCGAGCAATGAGCAGTTCTTC. Amino acid sequence: CAGKEGASNEQFF.

CDR3 region: CASSLVGGTNQPQHF. CDR3 DNA sequence: TGTGCCAGCAGCTTGGTGGGGGGGACTAATCAGCCCCAGCATTTT. This chain connects TRBV2 to TRBJ1-5; a possible D gene is TRBD1 (5 bases). Trimming took off 6 bases at V and 4 bases at J, with 16 bases between the two ends. The germline gives CDR1 SNHLY, CDR2 FYNNEI. The CDR3 runs 15 residues.

The chain links TRBV2 to TRBJ1-1; D is unresolved. Trimming removed 3 bases from V and 1 base from J, with 6 bases in between. Germline-derived CDR1 and CDR2 are SNHLY and FYNNEI. The length of the CDR3 is 13 residues. CDR3 sequence: CASSDTWNTEAFF. For the CDR3, the DNA is TGTGCCAGCAGTGACACCTGGAACACTGAAGCTTTCTTT.

In its sample, this clonotype was seen many times. The chain is built from TRBV14 and TRBJ1-1; D might be TRBD1 (5 bases). V shed 1 base and J shed 5 bases, with 17 bases lying between them. This CDR3 comprises 16 residues. Germline-derived CDR1 and CDR2 are SGHDN and FVKESK. CDR3 in amino acids: CASSQVIDMRGTEAFF. CDR3 bases: TGTGCCAGCAGCCAAGTTATTGATATGCGGGGGACTGAAGCTTTCTTT.

This clonotype was detected a few times. V is TRBV29-1 and J is TRBJ1-2; unclear D gene. CDR3 size: 15 residues. V was trimmed by 5 bases and J by 7 bases, leaving 23 bases between them. Germline V gene lookup returns CDR1 SQVTM and CDR2 ANQGSEA. The CDR3 nucleotides read TGCAGCGTTCGGCGCGGACCGTCAGGTGAGAGTGGCTACACCTTC. The encoded protein is CSVRRGPSGESGYTF.